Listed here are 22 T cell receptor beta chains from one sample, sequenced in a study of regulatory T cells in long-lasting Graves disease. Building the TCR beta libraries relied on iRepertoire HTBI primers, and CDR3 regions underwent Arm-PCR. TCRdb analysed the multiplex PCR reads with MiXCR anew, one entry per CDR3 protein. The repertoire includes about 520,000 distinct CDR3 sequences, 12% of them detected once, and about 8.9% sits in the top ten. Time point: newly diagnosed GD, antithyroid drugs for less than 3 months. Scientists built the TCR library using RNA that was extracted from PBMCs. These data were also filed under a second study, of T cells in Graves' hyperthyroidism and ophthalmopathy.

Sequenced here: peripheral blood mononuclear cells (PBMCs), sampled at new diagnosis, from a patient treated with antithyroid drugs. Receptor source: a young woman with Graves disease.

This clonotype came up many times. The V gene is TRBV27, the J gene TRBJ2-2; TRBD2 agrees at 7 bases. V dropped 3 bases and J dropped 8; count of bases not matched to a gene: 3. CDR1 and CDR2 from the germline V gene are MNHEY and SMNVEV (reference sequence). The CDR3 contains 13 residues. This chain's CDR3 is CASSFGRSGELFF. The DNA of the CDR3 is TGTGCCAGCAGTTTCGGGAGGTCTGGGGAGCTGTTTTTT.

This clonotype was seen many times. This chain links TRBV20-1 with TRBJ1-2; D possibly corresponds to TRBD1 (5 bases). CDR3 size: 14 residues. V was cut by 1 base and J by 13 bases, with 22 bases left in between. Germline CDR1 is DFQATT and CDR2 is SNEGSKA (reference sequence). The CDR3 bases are TGCAGTGCTAGAGCTCCCGGGGAGGGGACGGTCTGCACCTTC. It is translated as CSARAPGEGTVCTF.

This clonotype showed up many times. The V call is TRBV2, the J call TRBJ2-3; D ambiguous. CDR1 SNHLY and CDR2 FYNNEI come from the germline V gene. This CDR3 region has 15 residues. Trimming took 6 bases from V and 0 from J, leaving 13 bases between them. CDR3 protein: CASRNEAVSTDTQYF. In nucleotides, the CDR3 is TGTGCCAGCAGGAACGAGGCCGTAAGCACAGATACGCAGTATTTT.

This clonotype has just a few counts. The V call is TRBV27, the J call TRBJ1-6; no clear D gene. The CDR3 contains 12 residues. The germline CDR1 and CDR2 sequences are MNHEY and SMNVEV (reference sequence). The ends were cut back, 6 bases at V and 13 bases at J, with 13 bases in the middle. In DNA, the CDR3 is TGTGCCAGCAGAGCTTATACGACGCCCCTCCACTTT. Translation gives CASRAYTTPLHF.

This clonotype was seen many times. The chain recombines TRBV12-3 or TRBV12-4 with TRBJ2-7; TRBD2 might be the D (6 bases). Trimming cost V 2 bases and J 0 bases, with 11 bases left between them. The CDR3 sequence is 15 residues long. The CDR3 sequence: CASSLWAGTSYEQYF. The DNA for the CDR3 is TGTGCCAGCAGTTTATGGGCGGGGACCTCCTACGAGCAGTACTTC.

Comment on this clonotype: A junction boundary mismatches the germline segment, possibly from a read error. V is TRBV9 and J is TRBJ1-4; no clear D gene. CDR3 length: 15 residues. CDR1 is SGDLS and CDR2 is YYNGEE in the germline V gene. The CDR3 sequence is CASSVNVGNNQKLFF. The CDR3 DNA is TGTGCCAGCAGCGTGAACGTGGGTAATAATCAAAAACTGTTTTTT.

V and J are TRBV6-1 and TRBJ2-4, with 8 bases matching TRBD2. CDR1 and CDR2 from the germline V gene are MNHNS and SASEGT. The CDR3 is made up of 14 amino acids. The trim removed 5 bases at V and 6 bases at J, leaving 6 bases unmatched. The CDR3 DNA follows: TGTGCCAGCAGTAAAAGGGGGACTAGAAACATTCAGTACTTC. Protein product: CASSKRGTRNIQYF.

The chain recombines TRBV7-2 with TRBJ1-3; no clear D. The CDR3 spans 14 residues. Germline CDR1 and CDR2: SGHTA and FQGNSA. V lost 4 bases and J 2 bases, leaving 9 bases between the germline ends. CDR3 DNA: TGTGCCAGCAGCTGGGGTGGGACTGGAAACACCATATATTTT. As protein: CASSWGGTGNTIYF.

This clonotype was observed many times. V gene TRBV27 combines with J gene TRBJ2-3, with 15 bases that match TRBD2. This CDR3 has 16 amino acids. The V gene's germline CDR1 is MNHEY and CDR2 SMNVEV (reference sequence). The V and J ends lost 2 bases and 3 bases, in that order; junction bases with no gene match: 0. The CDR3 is CASSLGTSGRTDTQYF. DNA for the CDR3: TGTGCCAGCAGTTTAGGGACTAGCGGGAGGACAGATACGCAGTATTTT.

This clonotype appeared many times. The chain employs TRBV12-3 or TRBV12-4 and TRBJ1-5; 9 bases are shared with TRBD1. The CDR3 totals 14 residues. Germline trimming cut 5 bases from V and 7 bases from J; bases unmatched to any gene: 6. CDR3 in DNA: TGTGCCAGCAGTCCACAGGGGGCTTTCCAGCCCCAGCATTTT. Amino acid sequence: CASSPQGAFQPQHF.

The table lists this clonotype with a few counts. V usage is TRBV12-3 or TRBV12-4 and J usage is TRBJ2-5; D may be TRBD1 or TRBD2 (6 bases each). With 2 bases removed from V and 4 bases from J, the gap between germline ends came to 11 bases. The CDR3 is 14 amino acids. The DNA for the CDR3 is TGTGCCAGCAGTTTAACTGAGGGGGGAGAGACCCAGTACTTC. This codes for CASSLTEGGETQYF.

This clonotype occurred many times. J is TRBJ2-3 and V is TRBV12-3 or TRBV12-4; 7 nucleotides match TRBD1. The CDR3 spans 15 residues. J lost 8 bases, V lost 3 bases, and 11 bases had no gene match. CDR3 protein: CASSLGQSFGVTQYF. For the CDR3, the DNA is TGTGCCAGCAGTTTGGGACAGAGCTTTGGGGTTACGCAGTATTTT.

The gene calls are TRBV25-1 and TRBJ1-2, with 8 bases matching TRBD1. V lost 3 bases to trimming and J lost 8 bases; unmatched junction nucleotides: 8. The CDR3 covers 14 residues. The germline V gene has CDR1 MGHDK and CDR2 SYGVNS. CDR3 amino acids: CASSEIQGAGGYTF. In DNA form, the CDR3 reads TGTGCCAGCAGTGAGATCCAGGGGGCAGGAGGCTACACCTTC.

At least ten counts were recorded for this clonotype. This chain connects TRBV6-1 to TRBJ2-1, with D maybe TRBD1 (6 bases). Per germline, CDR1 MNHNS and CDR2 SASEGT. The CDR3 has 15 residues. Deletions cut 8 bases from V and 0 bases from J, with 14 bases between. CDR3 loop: CASGKDSRSYNEQFF. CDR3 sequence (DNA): TGTGCCAGCGGGAAGGACAGTCGCTCCTACAATGAGCAGTTCTTC.

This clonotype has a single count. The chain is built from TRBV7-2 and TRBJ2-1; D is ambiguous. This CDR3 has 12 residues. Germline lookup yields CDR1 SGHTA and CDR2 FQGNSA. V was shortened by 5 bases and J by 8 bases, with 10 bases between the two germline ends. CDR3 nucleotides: TGTGCCAGCAGCCCCCTGAGGTATGAGCAGTTCTTC. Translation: CASSPLRYEQFF.

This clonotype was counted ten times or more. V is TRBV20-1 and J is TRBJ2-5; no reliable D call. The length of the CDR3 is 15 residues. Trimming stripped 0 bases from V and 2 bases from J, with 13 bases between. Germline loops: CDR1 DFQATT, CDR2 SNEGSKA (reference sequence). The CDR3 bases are TGCAGTGCTAGAGATCTAGTCCGGGTACAAGAGACCCAGTACTTC. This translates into CSARDLVRVQETQYF.

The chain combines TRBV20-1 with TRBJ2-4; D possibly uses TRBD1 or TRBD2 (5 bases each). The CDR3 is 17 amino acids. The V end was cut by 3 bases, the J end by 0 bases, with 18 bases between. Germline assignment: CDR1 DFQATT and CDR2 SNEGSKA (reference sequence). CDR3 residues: CSARMGEASLAKNIQYF. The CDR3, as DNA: TGCAGTGCTAGGATGGGGGAAGCCTCACTAGCCAAAAACATTCAGTACTTC.

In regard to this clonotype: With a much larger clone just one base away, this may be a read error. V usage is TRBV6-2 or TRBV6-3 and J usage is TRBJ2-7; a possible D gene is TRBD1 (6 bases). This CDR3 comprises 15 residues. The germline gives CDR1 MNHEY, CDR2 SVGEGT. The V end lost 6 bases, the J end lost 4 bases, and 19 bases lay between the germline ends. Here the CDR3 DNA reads TGTGCCAGCAGGGGGAGACGGGACACAATTTACGAGCAGTACTTC. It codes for CASRGRRDTIYEQYF.

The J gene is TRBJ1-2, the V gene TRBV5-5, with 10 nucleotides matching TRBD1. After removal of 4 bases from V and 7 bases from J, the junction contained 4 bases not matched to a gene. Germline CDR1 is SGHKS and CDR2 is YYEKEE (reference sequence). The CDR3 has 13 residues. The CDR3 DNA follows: TGTGCCAGCAGCGGGGACAGGGGATCTGGCTACACCTTC. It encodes CASSGDRGSGYTF.

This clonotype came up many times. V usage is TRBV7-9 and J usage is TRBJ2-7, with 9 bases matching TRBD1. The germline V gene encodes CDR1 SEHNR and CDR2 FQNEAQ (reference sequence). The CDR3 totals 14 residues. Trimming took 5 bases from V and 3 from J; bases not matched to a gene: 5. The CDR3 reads CASSRTGDRYEQYF. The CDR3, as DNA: TGTGCCAGCAGCCGGACAGGGGATCGCTACGAGCAGTACTTC.

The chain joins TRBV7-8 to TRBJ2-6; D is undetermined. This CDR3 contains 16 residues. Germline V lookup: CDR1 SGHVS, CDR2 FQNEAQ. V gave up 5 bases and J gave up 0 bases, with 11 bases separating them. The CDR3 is CASSPRLSSGANVLTF. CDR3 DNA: TGTGCCAGCAGCCCTAGATTGAGCTCTGGGGCCAACGTCCTGACTTTC.

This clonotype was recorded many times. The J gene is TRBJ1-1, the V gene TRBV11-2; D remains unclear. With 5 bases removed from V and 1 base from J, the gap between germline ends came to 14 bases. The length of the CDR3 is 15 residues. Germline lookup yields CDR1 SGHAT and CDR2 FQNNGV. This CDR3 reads CASSLLAGWNTEAFF. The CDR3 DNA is TGTGCCAGCAGCCTCCTTGCGGGCTGGAACACTGAAGCTTTCTTT.